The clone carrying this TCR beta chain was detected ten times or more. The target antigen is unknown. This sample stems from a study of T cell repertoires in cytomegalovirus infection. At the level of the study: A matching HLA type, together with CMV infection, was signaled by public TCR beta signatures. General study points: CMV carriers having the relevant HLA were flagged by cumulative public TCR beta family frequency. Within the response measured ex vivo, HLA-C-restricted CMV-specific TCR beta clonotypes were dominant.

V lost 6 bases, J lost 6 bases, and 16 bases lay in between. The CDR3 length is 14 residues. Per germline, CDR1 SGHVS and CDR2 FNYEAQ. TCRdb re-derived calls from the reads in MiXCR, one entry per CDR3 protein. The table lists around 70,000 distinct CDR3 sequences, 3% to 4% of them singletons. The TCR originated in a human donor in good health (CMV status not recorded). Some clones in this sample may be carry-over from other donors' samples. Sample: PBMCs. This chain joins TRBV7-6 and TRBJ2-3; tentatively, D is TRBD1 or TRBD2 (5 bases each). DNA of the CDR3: TGTGCCAGCAGTTCGGGACGGGGAATGGATACGCAGTATTTT. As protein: CASSSGRGMDTQYF.